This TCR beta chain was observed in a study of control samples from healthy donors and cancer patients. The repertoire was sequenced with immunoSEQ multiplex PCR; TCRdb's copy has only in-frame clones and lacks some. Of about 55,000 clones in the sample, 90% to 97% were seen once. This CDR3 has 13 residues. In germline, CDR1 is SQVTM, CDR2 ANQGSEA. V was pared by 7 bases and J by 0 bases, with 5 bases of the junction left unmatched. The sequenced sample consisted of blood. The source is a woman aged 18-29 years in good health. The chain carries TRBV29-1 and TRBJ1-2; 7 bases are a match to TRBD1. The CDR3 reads CSARDSTNYGYTF. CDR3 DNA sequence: TGCAGCGCCCGGGACAGCACTAACTATGGCTACACCTTC.